Described below is a single T cell receptor beta chain sequence and its context. This specimen comes from a study of tissue T cells after allogeneic stem cell transplantation. Sequenced by immunoSEQ multiplex PCR; TCRdb stores in-frame clones only, minus some. Seen here are about 6,800 clones, less than 70% observed once, and the top ten hold approximately 20%. Germline V gene data show CDR1 as SGHRS and CDR2 as YFSETQ. Losses at the gene ends were 3 bases for V and 4 bases for J; bases not matched to a gene: 3. This CDR3 is 13 amino acids long. The origin of this receptor is a female donor of 60 years or more with lung cancer. This chain joins TRBV5-1 and TRBJ1-1, with TRBD1 identical over 7 bases. The sequencing here drew on duodenum tissue, taken at autopsy. In DNA form, the CDR3 reads TGCGCCAGCAGCTCGGACAGGACCACTGAAGCTTTCTTT. As protein: CASSSDRTTEAFF.